This T cell receptor beta chain was sequenced during a study of CD8 T cells in Susac syndrome (dated by TCRdb to the late 2010s). Looking at the study overall: The study used repertoire sequencing to test whether antigen drove CD8+ T cell activation and differentiation in Susac syndrome. The clonality of the CD8+ T cell repertoire was compared across over 9 healthy donors, roughly 14 Susac syndrome patients and about 15 multiple sclerosis patients. The full study reports these points: The TCR sequencing and HLA analysis was acknowledged to have included a relatively small number of individuals.

High-throughput TCR beta sequencing profiled peripheral blood CD8+ and CD4+ T cells from healthy donors, Susac syndrome patients and multiple sclerosis patients. Healthy donors were age- and sex-matched controls. Bulk CD8+ and CD4+ T cells were purified by magnetic negative isolation, whereas CD8+ TEMRA cells were enriched by FACS. Blood was collected in EDTA tubes and processed within 24 hours, with PBMCs isolated through density gradient centrifugation. PBMCs intended for TCR sequencing were cryopreserved in liquid nitrogen and thawed later in a water bath at 37 degrees C. The sorted or isolated CD4+, CD8+ and CD8+ TEMRA cells reached a purity of at least 90%. As to this clonotype: The clone's antigen remains unknown. No base quality information exists; no much larger clone differs at one position.

RNA was extracted using the RNeasy kit, and about 0.5 to 1 ug of the RNA was reverse transcribed with random hexamers. TCR beta CDR3 regions were amplified with the immunoSEQ multiplex PCR assay covering 54 Vbeta and 13 Jbeta segments. PCR amplification bias was corrected using a synthetic template baseline for primer optimization and computational correction. On the study's bioinformatics: Reads were annotated to V, D and J genes per IMGT and analyzed with immunoSEQ Analyzer, keeping only productive sequences. Clonality was calculated as one minus the Shannon entropy normalized by log2 of the number of productive unique sequences. Public and private clones were assessed among the 100 most prevalent clones of each patient and control. Susac-specific clones were defined as absent from healthy and MS cohorts, around 980 published viral clones and other ImmuneACCESS disease sequences. Using fastp trimming at Q25 and MiXCR clonotype assembly, TCRdb reanalyzed the public sequencing data and kept in-frame beta chains. Every entry covers one CDR3 protein and lists the most common genes and DNA from its rows. For this entry, the V and J calls and clone size follow TCRdb and not the study's own pipeline. Within this sample are about 100,000 distinct CDR3 sequences, with roughly 91% of them counted one time only. The top ten hold roughly 0.32% of the sample.

From its cysteine to its phenylalanine, the CDR3 spans 15 amino acids. The kept DNA is CDR3 alone, 45 bases in frame from the first base. Looking up the germline V gene (reference sequence) yields CDR1 DFQATT and CDR2 SNEGSKA. V sheds 6 bases and J sheds 7 bases, leaving 22 bases between their ends. Sequencing was carried out using CD8+ T cells from PBMCs. The clonotype was recovered from a human donor in good health. Here the chain combines TRBV20-1 and TRBJ1-5; the D gene is not confidently resolved. The DNA sequence is given as TGCAGTGCCATAGAGCTACGGGGAGATGGGCAGCCCCAGCATTTT. This is translated as CSAIELRGDGQPQHF.